The source of this T cell receptor (beta chain) is a study of identical twins (dated by TCRdb to 2016 to 2018). Regarding the complete study: To test whether fetal clonotypes persist, the study used deep sequencing on TCR alpha and beta repertoires from monozygotic twins, unrelated adults of various ages, and cord blood. To rule out contamination, the twin experiments were replicated at different times with different library preparation protocols. What the authors observed across the whole study: Abundant cord blood beta clonotypes had fewer insertions, young adult naive repertoires showed a similar but weaker trend, and memory repertoires showed no such trend. Compared with coincidental sharing between unrelated individuals, out-of-frame TCR alpha sequences shared between twins had an excess of sequences with low generation probability. Recombination models systematically underestimated out-of-frame TCR alpha sharing in monozygotic twins but agreed with sharing between unrelated individuals. The excess sharing between twins in beta out-of-frame sequences was weaker because fewer shared sequences reduced the signal-to-noise ratio. Because the same donors could not be followed over many years, the conclusions relied on cross-sectional statistical analysis. Invariant T cells such as MAIT and iNKT could partly confound zero-insertion analyses, though diverse VJ usage argued against this for most clonotypes.

The library was prepared using 5' RACE. TCRdb names Illumina HiSeq 2000 as the instrument used. A universal primer binding site was added through template switching, and the final cDNA carried a unique molecular identifier so that TCR cDNA molecules could be counted accurately. Specific primers in the conserved constant-segment region were used to synthesize first-strand cDNA for the TCR alpha and beta chains. Each cDNA library was double barcoded, with a SMART-Mk sample barcode plus Illumina barcodes, to control for contamination. Two successive PCR steps introduced TruSeq adapter sequences along with Illumina sample barcodes. The TCR alpha and beta cDNA libraries were sequenced on the Illumina HiSeq platform using custom primers. The study's processing was this. MiGEC was used to process raw reads and extract unique molecular identifiers, and MiXCR was used to find CDR3 positions. Recombination models were inferred per individual with the repgenHMM and IGoR tools using an EM algorithm. The tcR package in R was used for shared clonotype analysis, with sharing normalized by the product of cloneset sizes. Out-of-frame nonproductive sequences were analyzed to study raw recombination free of thymic and clonal selection effects. The public reads were reanalyzed by TCRdb: fastp trimming at Q25, MiXCR alignment, in-frame beta chains only. Every distinct CDR3 protein forms one entry, paired with its most common genes and DNA. V and J calls and clone size were set by TCRdb, not the authors. The sample table lists 1.5 million or so distinct CDR3 sequences, around 29% of them with a count of one. Around 0.3% of the sample comes from the top ten.

Every donor in the study was a healthy Caucasian. Note on this clonotype: Its antigen target is currently unknown. No much larger clonotype is one base removed from it; base qualities were not supplied.

The sequenced material came from cord blood. This clonotype originated in a newborn girl in good health.

The CDR3 sequence is CASSNDRTPHTLDEQYF. The DNA sequence reads TGTGCCAGCAGCAATGATCGGACCCCGCACACCCTCGACGAGCAGTACTTC. This chain joins TRBV21-1 to TRBJ2-7; the table's D call of TRBD2 was not tested on the DNA. TRBV21-1 is an annotated pseudogene. Including cysteine and phenylalanine, the CDR3 has 17 amino acids. Only CDR3 DNA remains: 51 bases, in frame from the first base.